These T cell receptor beta chains were read from a single sample in a study of beta chain features in type 1 diabetes. TCRdb's table, derived via immunoSEQ multiplex PCR, lists solely in-frame clones and lacks some. The sample gives 150,000 to 200,000 clones, around 63% of which show up once; under 0.1% is in the top ten. The sequenced sample consisted of naive CD4+ T cells from blood. The receptors were sampled from a man aged 25-45 years with type 1 diabetes. Both conserved end residues are part of each CDR3. Fields, in order: J gene, clone size, V gene, D gene, CDR3 protein, CDR3 DNA. A D gene is named only where the DNA matches it firmly. Clone sizes are given selectively: once, few, many, or a class where the clone is expanded.

>TRBJ1-2|.|TRBV29-1|.
CSVARTEINYGYTF
TGCAGCGTTGCTCGGACAGAGATCAACTATGGCTACACCTTC
>TRBJ1-1|.|TRBV30|.
CAWKGENTEAFF
TGTGCCTGGAAGGGGGAGAACACTGAAGCTTTCTTT
>TRBJ1-2|.|TRBV20-1|.
CSASVVLGYTF
TGCAGTGCTAGTGTAGTTCTTGGCTACACCTTC
>TRBJ1-2|.|TRBV9|TRBD1
CASSALGQGALGYTF
TGTGCCAGCAGCGCCTTGGGACAGGGAGCACTCGGCTACACCTTC
>TRBJ2-3|few|TRBV27|.
CASSSRGSADTQYF
TGTGCCAGCAGTAGTCGGGGAAGCGCAGATACGCAGTATTTT
>TRBJ2-2|few|TRBV5-1|TRBD2
CASRSGTKNTGELFF
TGCGCCAGCAGGTCCGGGACTAAGAACACCGGGGAGCTGTTTTTT
>TRBJ2-3|.|TRBV5-1|.
CASKQITTDTQYF
TGCGCCAGCAAACAGATTACCACAGATACGCAGTATTTT
>TRBJ1-5|.|TRBV10-3|.
CAISPTDDSNQPQHF
TGTGCCATCAGTCCGACGGATGATAGCAATCAGCCCCAGCATTTT
>TRBJ2-5|.|TRBV29-1|.
CSVEDSQETQYF
TGCAGCGTTGAAGACAGCCAAGAGACCCAGTACTTC
>TRBJ1-1|.|TRBV25-1|TRBD1
CASSEPGPGQGNTEAFF
TGTGCCAGCAGTGAACCGGGACCGGGACAGGGAAACACTGAAGCTTTCTTT
>TRBJ2-3|.|TRBV7-9|.
CASSKRQALDTQYF
TGTGCCAGCAGCAAACGACAGGCCTTAGATACGCAGTATTTT